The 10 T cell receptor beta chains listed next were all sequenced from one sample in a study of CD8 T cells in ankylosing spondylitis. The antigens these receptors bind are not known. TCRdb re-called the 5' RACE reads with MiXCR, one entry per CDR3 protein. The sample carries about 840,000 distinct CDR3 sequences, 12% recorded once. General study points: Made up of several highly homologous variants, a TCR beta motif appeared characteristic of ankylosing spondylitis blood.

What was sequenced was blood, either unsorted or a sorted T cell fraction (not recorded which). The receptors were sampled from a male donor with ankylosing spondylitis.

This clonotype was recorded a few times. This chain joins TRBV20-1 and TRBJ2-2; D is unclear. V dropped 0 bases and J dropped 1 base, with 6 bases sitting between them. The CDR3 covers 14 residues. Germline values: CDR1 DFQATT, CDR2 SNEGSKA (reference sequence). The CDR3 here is CSARDPLNTGELFF. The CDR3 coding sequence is TGCAGTGCTAGAGATCCTCTGAACACCGGGGAGCTGTTTTTT.

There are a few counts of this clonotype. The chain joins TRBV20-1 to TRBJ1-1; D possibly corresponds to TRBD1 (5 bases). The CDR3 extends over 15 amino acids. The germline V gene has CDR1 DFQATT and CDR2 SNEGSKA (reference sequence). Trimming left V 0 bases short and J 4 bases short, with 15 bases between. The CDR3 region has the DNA TGCAGTGCTAGAGACCCCGGGGGAATGGGCACTGAAGCTTTCTTT. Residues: CSARDPGGMGTEAFF.

Here the CDR3 DNA reads TGTGCCAGCAGCCCCGGGCGGCTGGGTTGGCACTCTGGGGCCAACGTCCTGACTTTC. Protein product: CASSPGRLGWHSGANVLTF. The V and J genes are TRBV7-9 and TRBJ2-6; no reliable D call. In germline, CDR1 is SEHNR, CDR2 FQNEAQ (reference sequence). Trimming removed 5 bases at V and 0 bases at J, with 20 bases between. The CDR3 is 19 residues long.

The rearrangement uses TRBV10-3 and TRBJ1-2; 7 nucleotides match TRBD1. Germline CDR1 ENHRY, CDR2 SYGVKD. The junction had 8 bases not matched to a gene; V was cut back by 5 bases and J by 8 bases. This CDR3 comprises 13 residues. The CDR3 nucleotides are TGTGCCATCAGTCCACAGGGGATCGACGGCTACACCTTC. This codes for CAISPQGIDGYTF.

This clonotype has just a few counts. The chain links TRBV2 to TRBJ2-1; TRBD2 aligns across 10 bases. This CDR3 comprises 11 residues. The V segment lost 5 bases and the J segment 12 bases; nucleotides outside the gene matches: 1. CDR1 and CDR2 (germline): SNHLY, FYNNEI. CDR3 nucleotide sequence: TGTGCCAGCAGTAGCGGGAGGGGGCAGTTCTTC. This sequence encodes CASSSGRGQFF.

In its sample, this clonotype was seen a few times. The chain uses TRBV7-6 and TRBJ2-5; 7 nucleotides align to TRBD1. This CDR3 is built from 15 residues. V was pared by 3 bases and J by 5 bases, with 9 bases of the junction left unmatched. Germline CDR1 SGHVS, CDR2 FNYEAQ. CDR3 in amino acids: CASSFRTGHRETQYF. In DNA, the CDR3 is TGTGCCAGCAGCTTTCGGACAGGACACAGGGAGACCCAGTACTTC.

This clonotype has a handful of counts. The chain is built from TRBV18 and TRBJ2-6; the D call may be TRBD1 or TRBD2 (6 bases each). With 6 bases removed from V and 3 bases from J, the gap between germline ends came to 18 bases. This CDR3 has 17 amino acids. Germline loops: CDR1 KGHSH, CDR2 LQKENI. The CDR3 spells CASSRPGGASGANVLTF. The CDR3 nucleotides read TGTGCCAGCTCCCGCCCCGGGGGCGCAAGTGGGGCCAACGTCCTGACTTTC.

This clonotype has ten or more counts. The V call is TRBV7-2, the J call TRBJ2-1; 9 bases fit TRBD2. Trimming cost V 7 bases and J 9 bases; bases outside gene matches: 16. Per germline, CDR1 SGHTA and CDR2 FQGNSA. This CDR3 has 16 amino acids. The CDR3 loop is CASKARGGRLEAEQFF. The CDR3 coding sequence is TGTGCCAGCAAGGCGCGGGGGGGCCGGCTTGAAGCTGAGCAGTTCTTC.

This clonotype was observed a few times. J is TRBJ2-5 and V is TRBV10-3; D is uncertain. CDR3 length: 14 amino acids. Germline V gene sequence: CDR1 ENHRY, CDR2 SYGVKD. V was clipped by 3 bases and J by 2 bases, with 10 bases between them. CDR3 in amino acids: CAISDEAEQETQYF. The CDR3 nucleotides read TGTGCCATCAGTGATGAGGCAGAGCAAGAGACCCAGTACTTC.

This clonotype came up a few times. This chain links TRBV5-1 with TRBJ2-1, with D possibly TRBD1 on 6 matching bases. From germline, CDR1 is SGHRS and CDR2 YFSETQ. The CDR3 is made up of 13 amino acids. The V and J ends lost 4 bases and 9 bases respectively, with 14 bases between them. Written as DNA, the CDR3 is TGCGCCAGCAGCACGTACAGGGATCCTGAGCAGTTCTTC. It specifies CASSTYRDPEQFF. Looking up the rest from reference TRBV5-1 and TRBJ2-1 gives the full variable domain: KAGVTQTPRYLIKTRGQQVTLSCSPISGHRSVSWYQQTPGQGLQFLFEYFSETQRNKGNFPGRFSGRQFSNSRSEMNVSTLELGDSALYLCASSTYRDPEQFFGPGTRLTVL.